This TCR beta chain was observed in a study of OX40 agonist ivuxolimab in advanced cancers. Overall study results and limits: The study found among the lowest clonal expansion in partial responders at 0.1-3.0 mg/kg. Normalized expansion of T-cell clones was also low for some nonresponders.

The CDR3 loop spans 13 amino acids. Germline V gives CDR1 MNHEY, CDR2 SMNVEV (reference sequence). The V gene end was trimmed by 4 bases and the J gene end by 4 bases; junction bases not matched to a gene: 2. Worth noting for this clone: The antigen is undetermined.

Assay: immunoSEQ multiplex PCR; the TCRdb copy retains only in-frame clones and omits some. Counted here are around 43,000 clones, roughly 90% occurring once; the ten biggest clones make up less than 20%. This material consisted of CD4+ or CD8+ T cells sorted from blood, taken in a trial of the OX40 agonist ivuxolimab. V gene TRBV27 combines with J gene TRBJ2-7, with TRBD2 matching 9 bases. The sequence was obtained from an adult with an advanced solid tumor such as melanoma, head and neck, liver or kidney cancer. CDR3 nucleotides: TGTGCCAGCAGTTCCCTAGCGGGATACGAGCAGTACTTC. Translating gives CASSSLAGYEQYF.